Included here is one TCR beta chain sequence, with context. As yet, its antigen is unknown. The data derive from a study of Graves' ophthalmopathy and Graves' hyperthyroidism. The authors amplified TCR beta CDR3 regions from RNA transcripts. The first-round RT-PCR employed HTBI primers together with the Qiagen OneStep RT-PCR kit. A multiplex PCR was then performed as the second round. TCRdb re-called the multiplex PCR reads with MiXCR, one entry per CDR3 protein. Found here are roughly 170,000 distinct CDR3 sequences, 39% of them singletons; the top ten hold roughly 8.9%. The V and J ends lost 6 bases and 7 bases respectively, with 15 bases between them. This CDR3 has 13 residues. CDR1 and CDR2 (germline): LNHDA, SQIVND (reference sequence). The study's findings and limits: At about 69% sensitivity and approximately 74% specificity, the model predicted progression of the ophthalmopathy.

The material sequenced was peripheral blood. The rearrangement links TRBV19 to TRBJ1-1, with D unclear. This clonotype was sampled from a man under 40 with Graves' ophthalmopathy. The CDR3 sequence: CASSGTIKDEAFF. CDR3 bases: TGTGCCAGTAGCGGCACCATCAAAGATGAAGCTTTCTTT.